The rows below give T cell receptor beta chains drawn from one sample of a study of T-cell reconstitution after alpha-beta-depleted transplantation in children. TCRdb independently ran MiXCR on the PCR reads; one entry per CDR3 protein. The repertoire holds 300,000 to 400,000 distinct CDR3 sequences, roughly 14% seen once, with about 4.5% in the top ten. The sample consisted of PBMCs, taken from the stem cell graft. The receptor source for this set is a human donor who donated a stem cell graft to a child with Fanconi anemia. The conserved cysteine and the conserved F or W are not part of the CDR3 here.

CDR3: ASSPDLGDQETQY
V: TRBV18
J: TRBJ2-5

CDR3: ASSPSGAHMPYGYT
V: TRBV18
J: TRBJ1-2

CDR3: ASIKPPADPTDTQY
V: TRBV7-2
J: TRBJ2-3

CDR3: ASSVTGILDEQY
V: TRBV9
J: TRBJ2-7

CDR3: ASSFARDSYNEQF
V: TRBV27
J: TRBJ2-1

CDR3: ATQLQRGYTDTQY
V: TRBV12-3/TRBV12-4
J: TRBJ2-3

CDR3: ASTGQGQEGYT
V: TRBV12-3/TRBV12-4
J: TRBJ1-2

CDR3: ATSRDLGSQETQY
V: TRBV15
J: TRBJ2-5

CDR3: AWSRGLAGVQF
V: TRBV30
J: TRBJ2-1

CDR3: SAVALTQETQY
V: TRBV20-1
J: TRBJ2-5

CDR3: ASSSSRDGYTEAF
V: TRBV7-6
J: TRBJ1-1

CDR3: ASSLEVANVNEQF
V: TRBV11-2
J: TRBJ2-1

CDR3: AGTPNEKLF
V: TRBV14
J: TRBJ1-4

CDR3: SAGDRLAPYNEQF
V: TRBV20-1
J: TRBJ2-1

CDR3: ATSDSRDSGETQY
V: TRBV24-1
J: TRBJ2-5

CDR3: ASSQDAPGRGHILLEQY
V: TRBV4-3
J: TRBJ2-7

CDR3: SVLTEDSYGYT
V: TRBV29-1
J: TRBJ1-2

CDR3: ASSLVENTGELF
V: TRBV7-9
J: TRBJ2-2

CDR3: ASSRVFQVGTEAF
V: TRBV6-4
J: TRBJ1-1

CDR3: ASSQDLNGGEKLF
V: TRBV4-3
J: TRBJ1-4

CDR3: SATSYALQGLNTGELF
V: TRBV20-1
J: TRBJ2-2

CDR3: ASSLSGAGLYEQY
V: TRBV5-1
J: TRBJ2-7

CDR3: ASSQVFPTMNTEAF
V: TRBV4-3
J: TRBJ1-1

CDR3: ASSIGTSDPETQY
V: TRBV5-1
J: TRBJ2-5

CDR3: ASSLTQAGTGNEQF
V: TRBV7-3
J: TRBJ2-1

CDR3: ASSLARGRTTEAF
V: TRBV11-2
J: TRBJ1-1